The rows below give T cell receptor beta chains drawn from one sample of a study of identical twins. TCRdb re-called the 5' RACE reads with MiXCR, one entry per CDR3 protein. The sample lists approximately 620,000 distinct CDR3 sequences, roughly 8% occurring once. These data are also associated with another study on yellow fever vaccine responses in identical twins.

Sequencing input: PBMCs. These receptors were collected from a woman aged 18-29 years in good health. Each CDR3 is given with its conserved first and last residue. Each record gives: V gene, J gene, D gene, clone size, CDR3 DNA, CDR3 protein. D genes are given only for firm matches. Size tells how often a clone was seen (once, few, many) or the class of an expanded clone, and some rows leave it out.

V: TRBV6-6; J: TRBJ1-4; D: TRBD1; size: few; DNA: TGTGCCAGCACCCGGTCAGGGGGTGAAAAACTGTTTTTT; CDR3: CASTRSGGEKLFF
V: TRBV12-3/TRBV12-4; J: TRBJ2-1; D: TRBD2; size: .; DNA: TGTGCCAGCAGCAACCCCTCTAGCGGGAGGGTCCATGAGCAGTTCTTC; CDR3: CASSNPSSGRVHEQFF
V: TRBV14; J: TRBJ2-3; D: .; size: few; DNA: TGTGCCAGCAGCCAAGATCTTAACACAGATACGCAGTATTTT; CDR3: CASSQDLNTDTQYF
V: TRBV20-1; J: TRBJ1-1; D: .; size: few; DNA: TGCAGTGCTAGAAGGAGTAACTTGAACACTGAAGCTTTCTTT; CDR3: CSARRSNLNTEAFF
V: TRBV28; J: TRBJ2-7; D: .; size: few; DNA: TGTGCCAGCAGCAAGAACCGGGACTCCCACGCTTACGAGCAGTACTTC; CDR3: CASSKNRDSHAYEQYF
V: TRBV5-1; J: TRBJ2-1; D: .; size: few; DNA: TGCGCCAGCAGCTTTGGCAGGGGGGACAGTGAGCAGTTCTTC; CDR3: CASSFGRGDSEQFF
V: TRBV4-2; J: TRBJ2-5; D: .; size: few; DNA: TGTGCCAGCAGCCCCCGGTCCACTAACCTCCAAGAGACCCAGTACTTC; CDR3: CASSPRSTNLQETQYF
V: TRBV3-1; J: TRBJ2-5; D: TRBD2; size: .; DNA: TGTGCCAGCAGCCAAGCTTCACTAGCGGCCGAAGAGACCCAGTACTTC; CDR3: CASSQASLAAEETQYF
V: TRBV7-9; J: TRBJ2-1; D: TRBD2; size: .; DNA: TGTGCCAGCAGCTCCTGGACTAGCGGGAACTCCTACAATGAGCAGTTCTTC; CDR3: CASSSWTSGNSYNEQFF
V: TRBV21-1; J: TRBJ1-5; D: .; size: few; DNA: TGTGCCAGCAGCAAGCATCAGCCCCAGCATTTT; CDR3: CASSKHQPQHF
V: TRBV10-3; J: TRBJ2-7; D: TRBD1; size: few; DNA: TGTGCCATCAGCCTGGGACAGGGGACCTACGAGCAGTACTTC; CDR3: CAISLGQGTYEQYF
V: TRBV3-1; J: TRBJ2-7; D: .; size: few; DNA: TGTGCCAGCAGCCAAGATGTCCAGGGAAGGTACGAGCAGTACTTC; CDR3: CASSQDVQGRYEQYF
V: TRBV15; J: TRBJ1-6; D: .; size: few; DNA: TGTGCCACCAGCAGAGATAGGGACTCACCCCTCCACTTT; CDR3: CATSRDRDSPLHF
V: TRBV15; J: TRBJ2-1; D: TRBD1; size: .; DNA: TGTGCCACCAGTCCGACAGGGGATAACAATGAGCAGTTCTTC; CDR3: CATSPTGDNNEQFF
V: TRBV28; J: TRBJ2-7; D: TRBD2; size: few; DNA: TGTGCCAGTGGATTAGCGGGACCGGGCGAGCAGTACTTC; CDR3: CASGLAGPGEQYF
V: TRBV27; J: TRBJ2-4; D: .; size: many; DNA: TGTGCCAGCAGTTTATTGGCAGGGGGGGTAGCCAAAAACATTCAGTACTTC; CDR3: CASSLLAGGVAKNIQYF
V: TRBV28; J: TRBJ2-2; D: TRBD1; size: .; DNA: TGTGCCACCTCGGACAGGGGGGTTGGCACCGGGGAGCTGTTTTTT; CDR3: CATSDRGVGTGELFF
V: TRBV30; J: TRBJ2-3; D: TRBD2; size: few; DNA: TGTGCCTGGAGTCGTACGGGGGGGGCGCGGGCAGATACGCAGTATTTT; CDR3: CAWSRTGGARADTQYF
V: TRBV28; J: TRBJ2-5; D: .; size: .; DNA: TGTGCCAGCATGGGCCCCGGGTGGACCCAGTACTTC; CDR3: CASMGPGWTQYF
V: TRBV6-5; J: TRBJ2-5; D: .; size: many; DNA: TGTGCCAGCAGTCACGGGTCCGGCAGAGAGACCCAGTACTTC; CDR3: CASSHGSGRETQYF
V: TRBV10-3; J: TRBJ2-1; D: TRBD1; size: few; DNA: TGTGCCATCAGTCCGACCGGGACAGATTACTCCTACAATGAGCAGTTCTTC; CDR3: CAISPTGTDYSYNEQFF